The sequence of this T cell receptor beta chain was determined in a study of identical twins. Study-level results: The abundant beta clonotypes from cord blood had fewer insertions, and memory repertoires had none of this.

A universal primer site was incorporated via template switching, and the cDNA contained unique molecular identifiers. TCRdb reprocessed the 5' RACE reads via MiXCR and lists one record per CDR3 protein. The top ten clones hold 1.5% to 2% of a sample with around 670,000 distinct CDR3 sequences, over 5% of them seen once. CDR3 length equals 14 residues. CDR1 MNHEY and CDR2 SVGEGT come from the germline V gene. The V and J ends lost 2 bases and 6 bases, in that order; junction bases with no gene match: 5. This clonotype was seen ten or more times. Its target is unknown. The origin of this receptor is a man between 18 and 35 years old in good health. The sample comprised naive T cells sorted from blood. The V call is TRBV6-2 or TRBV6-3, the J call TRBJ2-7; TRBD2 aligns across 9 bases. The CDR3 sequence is CASSYSGRSLEQYV. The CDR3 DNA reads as TGTGCCAGCAGTTACAGCGGGAGGTCCCTCGAGCAGTACGTC.